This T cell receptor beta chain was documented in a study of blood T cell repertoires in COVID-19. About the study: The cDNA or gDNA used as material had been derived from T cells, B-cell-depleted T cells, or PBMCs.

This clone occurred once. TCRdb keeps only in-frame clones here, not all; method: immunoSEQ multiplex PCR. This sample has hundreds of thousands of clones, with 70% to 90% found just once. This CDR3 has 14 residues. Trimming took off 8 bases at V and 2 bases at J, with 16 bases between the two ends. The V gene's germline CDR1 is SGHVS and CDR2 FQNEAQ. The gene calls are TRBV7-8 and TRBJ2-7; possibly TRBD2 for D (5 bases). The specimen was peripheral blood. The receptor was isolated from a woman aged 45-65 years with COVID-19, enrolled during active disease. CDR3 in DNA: TGTGCCAGCCGTCCCGAGGGAATGCCCTACGAGCAGTACTTC. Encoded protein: CASRPEGMPYEQYF.